These 2 T cell receptor beta chains were all obtained from the same sample, sequenced in a study of cytomegalovirus exposure and HLA in healthy donors. Use of 60 Vbeta and 13 Jbeta primers characterized the PCR. The assay was immunoSEQ multiplex PCR, and TCRdb's table has in-frame clones only and misses some. The sample comprises roughly 120,000 clones, about 85% of which are singletons, and under 0.3% rests with the top ten. What was sequenced was PBMCs. The receptors here all came from a man aged 50 to 60 in good health and CMV-seronegative.

The chain combines TRBV6-4 with TRBJ2-2; a possible D gene is TRBD2 (5 bases). CDR3 size: 14 residues. CDR1 and CDR2 (germline): MRHNA, SNTAGT. The V end lost 6 bases, the J end lost 1 base, and 9 bases lay between the germline ends. The CDR3 sequence: CASRSLGNTGELFF. For the CDR3, the DNA is TGTGCCAGCAGATCACTAGGGAACACCGGGGAGCTGTTTTTT.

This chain joins TRBV11-1 and TRBJ1-3; a weak D match, TRBD1 (6 bases). Germline CDR1 is SGHAT and CDR2 is FQDESV (reference sequence). The CDR3 loop spans 15 amino acids. Trimming left V 4 bases short and J 0 bases short, with 10 bases between. CDR3 bases: TGTGCCAGCAGCTCGACAGGAGGCTCTGGAAACACCATATATTTT. The encoded protein is CASSSTGGSGNTIYF.